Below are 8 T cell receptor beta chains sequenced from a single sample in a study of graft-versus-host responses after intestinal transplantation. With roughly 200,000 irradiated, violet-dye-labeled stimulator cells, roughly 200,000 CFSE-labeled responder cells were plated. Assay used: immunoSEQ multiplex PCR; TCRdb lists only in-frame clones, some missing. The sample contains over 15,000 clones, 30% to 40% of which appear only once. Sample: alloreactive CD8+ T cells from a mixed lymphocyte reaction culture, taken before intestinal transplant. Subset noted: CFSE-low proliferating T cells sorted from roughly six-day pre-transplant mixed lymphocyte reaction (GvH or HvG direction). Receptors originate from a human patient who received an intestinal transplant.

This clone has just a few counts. The CDR3 bases are TGTGCCAGTAGTATACTAGCGGGAGCGGGAGATACGCAGTATTTT. Amino acids: CASSILAGAGDTQYF. J is TRBJ2-3 and V is TRBV19, with 10 positions matching TRBD2. With 2 bases clipped from V and 5 bases from J, the junction kept 4 bases outside the gene matches. The CDR3 length is 15 residues. Per germline, CDR1 LNHDA and CDR2 SQIVND (reference sequence). Full variable domain (outside the CDR3, taken from reference TRBV19 and TRBJ2-3): DGGITQSPKYLFRKEGQNVTLSCEQNLNHDAMYWYRQDPGQGLRLIYYSQIVNDFQKGDIAEGYSVSREKKESFPLTVTSAQKNPTAFYLCASSILAGAGDTQYFGPGTRLTVL.

The CDR3 DNA reads TGTGCCAGCAGCTTAGGGAGCTCCTACAATGAGCAGTTCTTC. This sequence encodes CASSLGSSYNEQFF. The V call is TRBV7-2, the J call TRBJ2-1, with unresolved D. CDR1 is SGHTA, CDR2 FQGNSA, per germline. V lost 1 base and J lost 0, with 4 bases in between. This CDR3 is built from 14 residues.

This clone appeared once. The CDR3 region is CASSSTVNTEAFF. The CDR3 nucleotides are TGTGCCAGTAGTTCGACAGTGAACACTGAAGCTTTCTTT. The J gene is TRBJ1-1, the V gene TRBV19; possibly TRBD1 for D (5 bases). Germline V gives CDR1 LNHDA, CDR2 SQIVND (reference sequence). Trimming shortened V by 5 bases and J by 0 bases, and 7 bases separated the two germline ends. This CDR3 comprises 13 residues.

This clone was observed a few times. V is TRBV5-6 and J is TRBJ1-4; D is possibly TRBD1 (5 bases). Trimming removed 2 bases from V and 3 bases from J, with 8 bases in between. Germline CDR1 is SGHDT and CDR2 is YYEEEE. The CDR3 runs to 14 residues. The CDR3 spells CASSFWGANEKLFF. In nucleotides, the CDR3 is TGTGCCAGCAGCTTTTGGGGGGCTAATGAAAAACTGTTTTTT.

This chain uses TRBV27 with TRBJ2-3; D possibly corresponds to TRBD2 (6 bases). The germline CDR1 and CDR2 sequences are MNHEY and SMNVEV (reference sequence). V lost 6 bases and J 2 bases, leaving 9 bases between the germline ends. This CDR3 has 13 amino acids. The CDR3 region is CASRGTYTDTQYF. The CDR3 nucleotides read TGTGCCAGCAGAGGGACTTACACAGATACGCAGTATTTT.

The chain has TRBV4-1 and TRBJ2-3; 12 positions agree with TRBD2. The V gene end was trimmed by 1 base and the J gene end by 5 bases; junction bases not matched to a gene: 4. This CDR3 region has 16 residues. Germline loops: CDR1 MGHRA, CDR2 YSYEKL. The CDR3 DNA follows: TGCGCCAGCAGCCAAGCTCTAGCGGGAGGGGGAGATACGCAGTATTTT. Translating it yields CASSQALAGGGDTQYF.

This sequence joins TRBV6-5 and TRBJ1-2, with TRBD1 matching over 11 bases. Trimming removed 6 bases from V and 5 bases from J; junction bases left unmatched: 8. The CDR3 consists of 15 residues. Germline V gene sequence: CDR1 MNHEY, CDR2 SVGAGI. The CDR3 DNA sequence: TGTGCCAGCAGCGCCGGACAGGGGGCGCGGTATGGCTACACCTTC. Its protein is CASSAGQGARYGYTF.

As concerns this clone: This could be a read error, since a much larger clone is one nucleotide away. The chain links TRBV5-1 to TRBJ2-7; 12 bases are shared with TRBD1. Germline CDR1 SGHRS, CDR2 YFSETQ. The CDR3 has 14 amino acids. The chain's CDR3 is CASSTGQGADELYF. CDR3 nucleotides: TGCGCCAGCAGCACGGGACAGGGGGCGGACGAGCTGTACTTC.